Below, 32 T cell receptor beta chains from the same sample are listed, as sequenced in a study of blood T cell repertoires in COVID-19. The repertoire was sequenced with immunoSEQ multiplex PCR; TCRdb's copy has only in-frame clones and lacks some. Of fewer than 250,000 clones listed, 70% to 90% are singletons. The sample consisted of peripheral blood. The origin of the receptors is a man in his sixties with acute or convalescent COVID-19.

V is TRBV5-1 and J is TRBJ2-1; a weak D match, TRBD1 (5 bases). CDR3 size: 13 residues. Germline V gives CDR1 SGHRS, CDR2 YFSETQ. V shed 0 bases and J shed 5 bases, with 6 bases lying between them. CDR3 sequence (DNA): TGCGCCAGCAGCTTGGAAGGGGACAATGAGCAGTTCTTC. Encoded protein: CASSLEGDNEQFF.

The chain's CDR3 is CSVGPGANTEAFF. In DNA form, the CDR3 reads TGCAGCGTTGGCCCAGGGGCGAACACTGAAGCTTTCTTT. V and J are TRBV29-1 and TRBJ1-1, with D maybe TRBD1 (6 bases). The CDR3 loop spans 13 amino acids. V was cut by 4 bases and J by 1 base, with 10 bases left in between. Germline CDR1 reads SQVTM; CDR2 reads ANQGSEA.

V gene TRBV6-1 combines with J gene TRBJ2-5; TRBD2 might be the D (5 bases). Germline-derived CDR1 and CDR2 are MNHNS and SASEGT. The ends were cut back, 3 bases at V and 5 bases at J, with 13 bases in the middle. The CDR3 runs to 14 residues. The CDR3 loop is CASSEPGLGETQYF. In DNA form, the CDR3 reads TGTGCCAGCAGTGAGCCTGGACTCGGGGAGACCCAGTACTTC.

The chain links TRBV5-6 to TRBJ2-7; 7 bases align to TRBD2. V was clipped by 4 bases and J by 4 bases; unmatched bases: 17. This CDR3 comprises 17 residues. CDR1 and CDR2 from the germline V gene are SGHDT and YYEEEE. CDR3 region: CASSPAARWEGRYEQYF. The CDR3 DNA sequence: TGTGCCAGCAGCCCCGCGGCAAGGTGGGAGGGGCGTTACGAGCAGTACTTC.

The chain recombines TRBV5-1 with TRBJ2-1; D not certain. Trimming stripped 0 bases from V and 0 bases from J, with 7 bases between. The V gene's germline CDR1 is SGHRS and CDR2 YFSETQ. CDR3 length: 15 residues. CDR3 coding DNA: TGCGCCAGCAGCTTGGACTTTAGCTCCTACAATGAGCAGTTCTTC. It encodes CASSLDFSSYNEQFF.

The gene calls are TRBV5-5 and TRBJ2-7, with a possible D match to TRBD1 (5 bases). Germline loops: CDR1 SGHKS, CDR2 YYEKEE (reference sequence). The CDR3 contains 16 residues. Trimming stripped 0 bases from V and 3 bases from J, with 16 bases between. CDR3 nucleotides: TGTGCCAGCAGCTTGGAGGGCAGGGTTGGGCACTACGAGCAGTACTTC. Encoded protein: CASSLEGRVGHYEQYF.

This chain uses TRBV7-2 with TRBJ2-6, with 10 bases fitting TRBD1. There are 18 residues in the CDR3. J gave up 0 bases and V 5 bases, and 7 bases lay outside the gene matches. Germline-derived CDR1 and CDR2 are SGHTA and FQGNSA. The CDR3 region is CASSIWTGGDSGANVLTF. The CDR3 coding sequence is TGTGCCAGCAGCATCTGGACAGGGGGTGACTCTGGGGCCAACGTCCTGACTTTC.

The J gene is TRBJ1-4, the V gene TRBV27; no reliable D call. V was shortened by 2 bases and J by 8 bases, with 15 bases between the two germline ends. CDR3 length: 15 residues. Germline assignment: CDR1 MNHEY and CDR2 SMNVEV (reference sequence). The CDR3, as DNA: TGTGCCAGCAGTTTAGGAGGCGGAATCCGGGAAAAACTGTTTTTT. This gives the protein CASSLGGGIREKLFF.

The CDR3 region is CASGPDRGTGELFF. As DNA, the CDR3 is TGTGCTAGTGGACCAGACAGGGGCACCGGGGAGCTGTTTTTT. The chain employs TRBV12-5 and TRBJ2-2; 8 nucleotides line up with TRBD1. V shed 6 bases and J 4 bases; nucleotides not matched to a gene: 4. This CDR3 is built from 14 residues. Germline V lookup: CDR1 LGHNT, CDR2 FRNRAP.

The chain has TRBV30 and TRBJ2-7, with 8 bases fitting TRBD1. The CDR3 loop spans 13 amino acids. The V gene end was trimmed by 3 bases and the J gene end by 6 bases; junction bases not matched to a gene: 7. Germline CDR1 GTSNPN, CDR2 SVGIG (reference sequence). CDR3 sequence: CAWSPQGAGEQYF. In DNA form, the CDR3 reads TGTGCCTGGAGCCCCCAGGGGGCCGGCGAGCAGTACTTC.

The CDR3 DNA follows: TGTGCCAGCAGCCAAGCCGGGACAGGGGGTAATTCACCCCTCCACTTT. It is translated as CASSQAGTGGNSPLHF. The chain has TRBV3-1 (or the pseudogene TRBV3-2) and TRBJ1-6; 11 nucleotides align to TRBD1. Germline trimming cut 1 base from V and 6 bases from J; bases unmatched to any gene: 2. The CDR3 runs 16 residues. The germline gives CDR1 LGHDT, CDR2 YNNKEL (reference sequence).

CDR3 in amino acids: CASSSRKITAEAFF. The CDR3 nucleotides read TGTGCCAGCAGCTCCCGTAAAATCACGGCTGAAGCTTTCTTT. This chain connects TRBV7-9 to TRBJ1-1; D is undetermined. Germline V gene data show CDR1 as SEHNR and CDR2 as FQNEAQ (reference sequence). The ends were cut back, 4 bases at V and 6 bases at J, with 15 bases in the middle. The CDR3 extends over 14 amino acids.

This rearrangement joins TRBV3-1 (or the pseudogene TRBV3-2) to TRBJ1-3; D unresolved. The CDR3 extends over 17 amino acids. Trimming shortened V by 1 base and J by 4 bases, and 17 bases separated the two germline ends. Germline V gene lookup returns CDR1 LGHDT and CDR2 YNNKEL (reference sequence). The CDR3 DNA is TGTGCCAGCAGCCAAGTAGTCAGACGTTCGGGGGGAAACACCATATATTTT. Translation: CASSQVVRRSGGNTIYF.

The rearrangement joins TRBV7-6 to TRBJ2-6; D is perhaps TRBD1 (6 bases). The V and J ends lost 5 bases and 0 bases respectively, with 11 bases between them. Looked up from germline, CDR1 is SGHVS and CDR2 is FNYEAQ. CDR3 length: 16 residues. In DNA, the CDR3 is TGTGCCAGCAGCGAAAACAGGGTCTCTGGGGCCAACGTCCTGACTTTC. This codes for CASSENRVSGANVLTF.

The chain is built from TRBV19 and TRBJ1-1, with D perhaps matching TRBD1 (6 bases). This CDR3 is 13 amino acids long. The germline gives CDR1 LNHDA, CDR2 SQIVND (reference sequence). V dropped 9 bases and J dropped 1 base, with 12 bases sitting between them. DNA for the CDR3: TGTGCCAGCAGGGGATCCCCGAACACTGAAGCTTTCTTT. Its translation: CASRGSPNTEAFF.

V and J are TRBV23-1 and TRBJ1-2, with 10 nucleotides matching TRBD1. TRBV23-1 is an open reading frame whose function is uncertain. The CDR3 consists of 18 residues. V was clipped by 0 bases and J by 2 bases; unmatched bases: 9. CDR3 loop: CASSQSETGGLYNYGYTF. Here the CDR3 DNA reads TGCGCCAGCAGTCAATCGGAGACAGGGGGCCTGTACAACTATGGCTACACCTTC.

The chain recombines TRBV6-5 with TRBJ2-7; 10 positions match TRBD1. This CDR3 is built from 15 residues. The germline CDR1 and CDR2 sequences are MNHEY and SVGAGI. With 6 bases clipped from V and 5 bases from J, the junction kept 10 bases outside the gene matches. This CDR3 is CASSKTGGAFNEQYF. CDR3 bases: TGTGCCAGCAGCAAGACAGGGGGCGCTTTCAACGAGCAGTACTTC.

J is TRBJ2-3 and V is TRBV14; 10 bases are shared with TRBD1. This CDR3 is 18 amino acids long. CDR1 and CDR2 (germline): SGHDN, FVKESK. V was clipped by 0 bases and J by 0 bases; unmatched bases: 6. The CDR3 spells CASSQELGQGRSTDTQYF. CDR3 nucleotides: TGTGCCAGCAGCCAAGAACTGGGACAGGGGCGAAGCACAGATACGCAGTATTTT.

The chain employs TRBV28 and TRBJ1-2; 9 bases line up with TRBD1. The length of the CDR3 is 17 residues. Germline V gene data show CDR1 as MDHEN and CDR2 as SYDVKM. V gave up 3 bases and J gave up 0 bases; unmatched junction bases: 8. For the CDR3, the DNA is TGTGCCAGCAGTTTCCCCCTGGGACAGGGACCTAACTATGGCTACACCTTC. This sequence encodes CASSFPLGQGPNYGYTF.

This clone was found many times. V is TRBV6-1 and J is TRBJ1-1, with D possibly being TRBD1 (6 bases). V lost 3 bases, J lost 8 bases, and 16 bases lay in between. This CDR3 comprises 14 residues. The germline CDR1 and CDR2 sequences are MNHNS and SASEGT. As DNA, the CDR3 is TGTGCCAGCAGTGAGGTTACAGGGTATGGAGAAGCTTTCTTT. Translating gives CASSEVTGYGEAFF.

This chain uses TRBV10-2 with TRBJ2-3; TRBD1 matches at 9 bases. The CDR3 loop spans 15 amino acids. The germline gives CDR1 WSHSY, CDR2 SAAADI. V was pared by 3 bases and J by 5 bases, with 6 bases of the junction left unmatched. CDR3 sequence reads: CASSENRGLGDTQYF. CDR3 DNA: TGCGCCAGCAGTGAAAACAGGGGGCTAGGAGATACGCAGTATTTT.

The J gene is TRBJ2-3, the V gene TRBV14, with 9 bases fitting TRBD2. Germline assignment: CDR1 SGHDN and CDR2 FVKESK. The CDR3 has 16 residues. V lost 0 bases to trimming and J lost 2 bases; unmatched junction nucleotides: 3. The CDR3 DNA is TGTGCCAGCAGCCAAGAGCTAGCGGGGCACACAGATACGCAGTATTTT. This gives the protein CASSQELAGHTDTQYF. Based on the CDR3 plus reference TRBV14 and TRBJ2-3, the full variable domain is EAGVTQFPSHSVIEKGQTVTLRCDPISGHDNLYWYRRVMGKEIKFLLHFVKESKQDESGMPNNRFLAERTGGTYSTLKVQPAELEDSGVYFCASSQELAGHTDTQYFGPGTRLTVL.

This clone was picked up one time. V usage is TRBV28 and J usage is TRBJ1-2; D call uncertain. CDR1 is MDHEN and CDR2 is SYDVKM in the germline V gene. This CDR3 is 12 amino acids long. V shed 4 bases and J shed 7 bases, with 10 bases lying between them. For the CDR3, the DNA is TGTGCCAGCAGTTCGATATTTAGTGGCTACACCTTC. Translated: CASSSIFSGYTF.

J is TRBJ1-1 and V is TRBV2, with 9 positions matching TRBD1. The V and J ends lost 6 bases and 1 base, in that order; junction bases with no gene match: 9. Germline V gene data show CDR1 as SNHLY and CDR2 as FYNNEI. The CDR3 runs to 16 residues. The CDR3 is CASRDRQGGSNTEAFF. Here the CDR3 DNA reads TGTGCCAGCAGGGACAGACAGGGGGGATCGAACACTGAAGCTTTCTTT.

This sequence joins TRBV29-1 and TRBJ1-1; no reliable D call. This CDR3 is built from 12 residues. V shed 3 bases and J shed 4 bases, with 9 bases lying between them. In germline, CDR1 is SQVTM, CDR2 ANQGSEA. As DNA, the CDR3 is TGCAGCGTTGAGCGGGGAGGCACTGAAGCTTTCTTT. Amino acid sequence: CSVERGGTEAFF. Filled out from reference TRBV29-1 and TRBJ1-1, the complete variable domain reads SAVISQKPSRDICQRGTSLTIQCQVDSQVTMMFWYRQQPGQSLTLIATANQGSEATYESGFVIDKFPISRPNLTFSTLTVSNMSPEDSSIYLCSVERGGTEAFFGQGTRLTVV.

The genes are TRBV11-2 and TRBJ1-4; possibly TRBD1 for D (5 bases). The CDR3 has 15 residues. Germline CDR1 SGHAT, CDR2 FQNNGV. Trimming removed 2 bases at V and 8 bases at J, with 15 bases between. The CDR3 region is CASSLFGAGGEKLFF. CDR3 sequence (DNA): TGTGCCAGCAGCTTATTCGGAGCCGGGGGGGAAAAACTGTTTTTT. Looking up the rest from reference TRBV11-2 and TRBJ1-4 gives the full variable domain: EAGVAQSPRYKIIEKRQSVAFWCNPISGHATLYWYQQILGQGPKLLIQFQNNGVVDDSQLPKDRFSAERLKGVDSTLKIQPAKLEDSAVYLCASSLFGAGGEKLFFGSGTQLSVL.

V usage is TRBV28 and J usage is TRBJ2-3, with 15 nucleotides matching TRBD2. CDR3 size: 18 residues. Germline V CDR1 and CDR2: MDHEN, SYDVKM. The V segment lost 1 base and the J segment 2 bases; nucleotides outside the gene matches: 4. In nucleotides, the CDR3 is TGTGCCAGCAGTTTATCGGGACTAGCGGGGGGTACCACAGATACGCAGTATTTT. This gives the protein CASSLSGLAGGTTDTQYF.

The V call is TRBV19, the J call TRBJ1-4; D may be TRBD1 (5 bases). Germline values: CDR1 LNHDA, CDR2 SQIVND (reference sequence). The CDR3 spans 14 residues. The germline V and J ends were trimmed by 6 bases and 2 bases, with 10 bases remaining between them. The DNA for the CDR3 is TGTGCCAGTAGAGGAGGGGCGACTAATGAAAAACTGTTTTTT. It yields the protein CASRGGATNEKLFF.

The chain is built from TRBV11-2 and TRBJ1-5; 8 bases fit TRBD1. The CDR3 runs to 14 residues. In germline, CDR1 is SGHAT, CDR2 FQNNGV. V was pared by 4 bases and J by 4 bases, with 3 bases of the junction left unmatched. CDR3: CASSSGGGNQPQHF. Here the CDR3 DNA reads TGTGCCAGCAGCTCAGGGGGCGGAAATCAGCCCCAGCATTTT. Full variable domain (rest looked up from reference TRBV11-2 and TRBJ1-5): EAGVAQSPRYKIIEKRQSVAFWCNPISGHATLYWYQQILGQGPKLLIQFQNNGVVDDSQLPKDRFSAERLKGVDSTLKIQPAKLEDSAVYLCASSSGGGNQPQHFGDGTRLSIL.

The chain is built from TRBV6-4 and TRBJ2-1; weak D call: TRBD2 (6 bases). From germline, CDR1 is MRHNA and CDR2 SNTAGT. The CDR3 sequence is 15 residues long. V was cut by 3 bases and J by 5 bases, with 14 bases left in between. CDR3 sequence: CASSDWGTGNNEQFF. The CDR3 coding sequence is TGTGCCAGCAGTGATTGGGGGACTGGGAACAATGAGCAGTTCTTC.

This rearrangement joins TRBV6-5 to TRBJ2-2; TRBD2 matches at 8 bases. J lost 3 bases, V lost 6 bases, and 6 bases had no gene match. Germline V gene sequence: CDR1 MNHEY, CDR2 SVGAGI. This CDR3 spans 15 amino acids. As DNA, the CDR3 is TGTGCCAGCAGGGGAACGGGGGGGTACACCGGGGAGCTGTTTTTT. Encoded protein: CASRGTGGYTGELFF.

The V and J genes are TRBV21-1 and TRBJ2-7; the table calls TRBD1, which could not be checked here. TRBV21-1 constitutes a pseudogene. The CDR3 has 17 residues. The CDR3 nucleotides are TGTGCCAGCAGCAAAGCTATACCCCCGGGACAGGGAAACGAGCAGTACTTC. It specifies CASSKAIPPGQGNEQYF.